This TCR beta chain appears in the sequencing data of a study of follicular helper T cells after annual influenza vaccination. General observations from the study: ICOS-CD38- cTfh most often held earlier Day 7 ICOS+CD38+ clones. Rare clonotypes were missed; only about 9-21% of cells gave TCRB.

A note on this clone: Antigen unknown.

Sequencing of TCRB used Survey level resolution. Profiled with immunoSEQ multiplex PCR; TCRdb holds only in-frame clones, not every one. This table has over a thousand clones, 80% to 90% appearing once. Regarding time point: 2015-2016 season, 7 days after influenza vaccination. This CDR3 spans 11 amino acids. Germline CDR1 and CDR2: SGHKS and YYEKEE (reference sequence). Trimming shortened V by 3 bases and J by 9 bases, and 10 bases separated the two germline ends. This rearrangement joins TRBV5-5 to TRBJ2-7; no firm D call. Sequenced here: CXCR5+ CD38- circulating T follicular helper cells from blood, sampled 7 days after influenza vaccination. Subset: circulating Tfh, non-naive CD4+CXCR5+PD-1+ (ICOS+CD38+ or ICOS-CD38-). This clonotype originated in an adult who received the influenza vaccine. For the CDR3, the DNA is TGTGCCAGCAGCTCCTGGTCGGTGCAGTACTTC. As protein: CASSSWSVQYF. Complete variable domain (other parts from reference TRBV5-5 and TRBJ2-7): DAGVTQSPTHLIKTRGQQVTLRCSPISGHKSVSWYQQVLGQGPQFIFQYYEKEERGRGNFPDRFSARQFPNYSSELNVNALLLGDSALYLCASSSWSVQYFGPGTRLTVT.